This TCR beta chain is drawn from a study of early T cells in non-severe SARS-CoV-2 infection. Study details: Chains from this unsorted whole-blood bulk RNA could not be paired.

The ends were cut back, 3 bases at V and 4 bases at J, with 19 bases in the middle. The germline V gene encodes CDR1 DFQATT and CDR2 SNEGSKA (reference sequence). This CDR3 region has 16 residues. The TCR library protocol attached unique molecular identifiers to the individual cDNA molecules. One entry per CDR3 protein results from TCRdb running MiXCR on the 5' RACE reads. This repertoire shows some 76,000 distinct CDR3 sequences, approximately 14% found once; its top ten account for 11% to 15%. Comment on this clonotype: Its antigen is not identified.

Study observations and caveats: The matching step, a VDJdb search, favored anti-spike CD8 responses and missed private and CD4 specificities.

This rearrangement joins TRBV20-1 to TRBJ1-5; weak D call: TRBD1 (6 bases). Sequenced input: whole blood. The receptor was isolated from an adult who was a healthcare worker with PCR-confirmed SARS-CoV-2 infection or an uninfected control (not recorded which). This chain's CDR3 is CSARVPGTQLNQPQHF. CDR3 nucleotides: TGCAGTGCTAGGGTTCCCGGGACACAACTTAATCAGCCCCAGCATTTT.